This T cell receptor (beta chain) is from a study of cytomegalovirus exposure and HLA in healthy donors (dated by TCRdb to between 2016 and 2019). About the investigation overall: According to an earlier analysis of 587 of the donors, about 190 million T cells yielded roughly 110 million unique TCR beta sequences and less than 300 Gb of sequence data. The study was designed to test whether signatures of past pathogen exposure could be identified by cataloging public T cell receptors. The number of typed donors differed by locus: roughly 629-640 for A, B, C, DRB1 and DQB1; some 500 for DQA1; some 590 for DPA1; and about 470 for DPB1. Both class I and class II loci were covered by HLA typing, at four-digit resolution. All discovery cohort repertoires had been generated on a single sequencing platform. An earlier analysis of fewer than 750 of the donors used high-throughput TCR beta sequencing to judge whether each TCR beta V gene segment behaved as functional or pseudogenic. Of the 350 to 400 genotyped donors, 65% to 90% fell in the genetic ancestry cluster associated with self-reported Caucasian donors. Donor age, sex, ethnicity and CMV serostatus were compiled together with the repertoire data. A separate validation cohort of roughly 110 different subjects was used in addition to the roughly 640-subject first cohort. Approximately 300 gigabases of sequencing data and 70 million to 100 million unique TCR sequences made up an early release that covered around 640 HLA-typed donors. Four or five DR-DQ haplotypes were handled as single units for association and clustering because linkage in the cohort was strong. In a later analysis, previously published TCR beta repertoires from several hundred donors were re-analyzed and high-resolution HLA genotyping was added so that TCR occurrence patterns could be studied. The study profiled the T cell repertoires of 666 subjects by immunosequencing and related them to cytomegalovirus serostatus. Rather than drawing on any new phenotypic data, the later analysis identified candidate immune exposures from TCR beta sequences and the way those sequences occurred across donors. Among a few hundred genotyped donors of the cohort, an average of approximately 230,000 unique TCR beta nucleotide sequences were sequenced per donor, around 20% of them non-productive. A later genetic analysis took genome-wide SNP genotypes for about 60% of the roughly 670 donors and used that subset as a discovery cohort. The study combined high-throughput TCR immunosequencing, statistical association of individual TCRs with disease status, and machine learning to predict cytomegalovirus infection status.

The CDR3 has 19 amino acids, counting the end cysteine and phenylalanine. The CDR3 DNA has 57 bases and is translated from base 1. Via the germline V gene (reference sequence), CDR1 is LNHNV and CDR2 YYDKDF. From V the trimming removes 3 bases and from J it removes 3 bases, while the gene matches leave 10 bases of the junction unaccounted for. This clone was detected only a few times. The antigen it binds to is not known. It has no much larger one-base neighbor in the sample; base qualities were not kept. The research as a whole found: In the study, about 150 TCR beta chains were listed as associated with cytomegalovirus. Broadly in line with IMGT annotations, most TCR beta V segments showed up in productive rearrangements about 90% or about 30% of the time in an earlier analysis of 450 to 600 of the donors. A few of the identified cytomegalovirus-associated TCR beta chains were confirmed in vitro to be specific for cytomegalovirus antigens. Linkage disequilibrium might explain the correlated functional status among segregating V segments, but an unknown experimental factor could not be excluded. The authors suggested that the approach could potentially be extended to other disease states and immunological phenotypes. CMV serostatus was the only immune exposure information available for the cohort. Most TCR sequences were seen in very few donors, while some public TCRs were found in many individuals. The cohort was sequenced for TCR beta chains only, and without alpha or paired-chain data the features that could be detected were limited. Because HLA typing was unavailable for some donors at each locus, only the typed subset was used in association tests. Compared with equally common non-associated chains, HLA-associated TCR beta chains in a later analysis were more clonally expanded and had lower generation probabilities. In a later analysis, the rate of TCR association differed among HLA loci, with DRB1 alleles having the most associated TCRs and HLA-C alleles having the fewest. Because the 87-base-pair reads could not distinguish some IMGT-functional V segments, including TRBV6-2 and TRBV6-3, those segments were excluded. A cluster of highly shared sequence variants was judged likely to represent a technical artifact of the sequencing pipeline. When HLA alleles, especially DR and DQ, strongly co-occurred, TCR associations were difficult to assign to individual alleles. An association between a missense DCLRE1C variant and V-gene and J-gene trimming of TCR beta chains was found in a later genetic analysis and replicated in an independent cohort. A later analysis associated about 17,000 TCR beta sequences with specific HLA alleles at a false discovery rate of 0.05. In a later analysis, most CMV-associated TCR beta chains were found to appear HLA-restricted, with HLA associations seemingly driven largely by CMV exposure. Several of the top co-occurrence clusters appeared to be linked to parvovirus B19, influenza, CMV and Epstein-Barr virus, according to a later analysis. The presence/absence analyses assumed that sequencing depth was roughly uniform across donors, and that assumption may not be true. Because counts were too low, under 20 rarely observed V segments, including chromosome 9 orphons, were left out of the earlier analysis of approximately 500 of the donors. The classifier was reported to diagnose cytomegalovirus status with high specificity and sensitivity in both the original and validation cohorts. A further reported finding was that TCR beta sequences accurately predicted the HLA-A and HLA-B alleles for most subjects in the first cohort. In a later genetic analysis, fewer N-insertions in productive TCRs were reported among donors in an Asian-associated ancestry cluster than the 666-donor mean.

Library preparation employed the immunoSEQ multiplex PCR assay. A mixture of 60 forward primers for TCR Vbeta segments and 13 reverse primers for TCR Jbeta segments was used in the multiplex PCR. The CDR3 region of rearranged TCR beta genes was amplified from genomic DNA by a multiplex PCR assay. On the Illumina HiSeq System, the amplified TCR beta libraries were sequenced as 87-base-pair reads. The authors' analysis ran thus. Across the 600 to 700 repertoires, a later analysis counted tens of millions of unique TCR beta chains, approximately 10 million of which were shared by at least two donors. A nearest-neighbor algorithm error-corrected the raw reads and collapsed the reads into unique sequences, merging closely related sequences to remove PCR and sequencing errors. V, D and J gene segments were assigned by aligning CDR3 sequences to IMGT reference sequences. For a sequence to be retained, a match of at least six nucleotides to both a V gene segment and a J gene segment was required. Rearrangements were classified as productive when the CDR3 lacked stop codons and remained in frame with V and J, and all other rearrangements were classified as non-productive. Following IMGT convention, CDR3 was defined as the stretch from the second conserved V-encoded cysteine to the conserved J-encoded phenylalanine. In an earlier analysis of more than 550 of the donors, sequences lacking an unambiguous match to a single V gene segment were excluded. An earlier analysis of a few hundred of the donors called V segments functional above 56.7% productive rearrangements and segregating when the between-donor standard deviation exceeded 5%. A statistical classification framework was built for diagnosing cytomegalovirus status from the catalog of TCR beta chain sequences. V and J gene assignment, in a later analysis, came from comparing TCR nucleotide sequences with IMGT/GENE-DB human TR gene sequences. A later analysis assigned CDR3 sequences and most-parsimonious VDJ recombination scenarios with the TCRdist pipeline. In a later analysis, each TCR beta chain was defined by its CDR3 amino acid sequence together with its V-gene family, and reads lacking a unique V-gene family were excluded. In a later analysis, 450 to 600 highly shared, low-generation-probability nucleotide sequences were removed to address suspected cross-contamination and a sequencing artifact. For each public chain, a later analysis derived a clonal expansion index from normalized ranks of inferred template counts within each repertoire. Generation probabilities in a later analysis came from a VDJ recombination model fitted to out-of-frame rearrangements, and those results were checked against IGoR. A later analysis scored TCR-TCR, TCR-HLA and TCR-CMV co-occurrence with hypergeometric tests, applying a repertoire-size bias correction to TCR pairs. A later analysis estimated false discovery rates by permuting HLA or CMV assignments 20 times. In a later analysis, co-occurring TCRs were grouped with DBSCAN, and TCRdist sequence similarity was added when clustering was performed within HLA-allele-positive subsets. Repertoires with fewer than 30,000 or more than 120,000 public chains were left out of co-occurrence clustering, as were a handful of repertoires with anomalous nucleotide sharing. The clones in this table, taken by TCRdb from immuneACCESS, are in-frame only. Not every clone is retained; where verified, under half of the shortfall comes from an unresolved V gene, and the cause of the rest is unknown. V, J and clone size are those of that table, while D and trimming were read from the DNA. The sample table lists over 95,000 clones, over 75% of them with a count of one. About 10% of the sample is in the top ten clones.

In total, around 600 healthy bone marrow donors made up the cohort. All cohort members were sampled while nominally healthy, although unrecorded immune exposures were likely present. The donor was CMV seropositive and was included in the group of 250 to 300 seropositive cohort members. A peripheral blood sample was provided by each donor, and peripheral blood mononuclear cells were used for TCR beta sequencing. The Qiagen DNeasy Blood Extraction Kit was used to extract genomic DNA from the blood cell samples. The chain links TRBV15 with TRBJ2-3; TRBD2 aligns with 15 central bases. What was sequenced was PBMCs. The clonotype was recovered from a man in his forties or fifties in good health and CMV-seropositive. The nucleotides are TGTGCCACCAGCAGCGTGCTCGGACTAGCGGGGGGGCCGACAGATACGCAGTATTTT. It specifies CATSSVLGLAGGPTDTQYF.